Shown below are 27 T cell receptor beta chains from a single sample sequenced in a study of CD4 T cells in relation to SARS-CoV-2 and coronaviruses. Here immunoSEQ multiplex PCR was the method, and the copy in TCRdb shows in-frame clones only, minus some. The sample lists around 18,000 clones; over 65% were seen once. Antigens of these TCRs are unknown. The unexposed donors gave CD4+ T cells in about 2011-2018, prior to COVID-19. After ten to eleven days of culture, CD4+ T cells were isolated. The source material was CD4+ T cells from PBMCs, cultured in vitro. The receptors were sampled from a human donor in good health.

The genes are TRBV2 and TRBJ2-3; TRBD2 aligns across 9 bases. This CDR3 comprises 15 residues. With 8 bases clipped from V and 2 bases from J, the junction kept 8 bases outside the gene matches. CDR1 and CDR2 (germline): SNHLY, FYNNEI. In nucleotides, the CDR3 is TGTGCCAGCTCCCTTGGGACTAGCTCCACAGATACGCAGTATTTT. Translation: CASSLGTSSTDTQYF.

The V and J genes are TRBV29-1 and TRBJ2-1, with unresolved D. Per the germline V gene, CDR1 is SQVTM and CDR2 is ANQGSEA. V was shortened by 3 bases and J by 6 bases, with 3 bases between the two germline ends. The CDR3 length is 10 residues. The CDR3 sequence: CSVDRNEQFF. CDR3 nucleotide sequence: TGCAGCGTTGATCGCAATGAGCAGTTCTTC.

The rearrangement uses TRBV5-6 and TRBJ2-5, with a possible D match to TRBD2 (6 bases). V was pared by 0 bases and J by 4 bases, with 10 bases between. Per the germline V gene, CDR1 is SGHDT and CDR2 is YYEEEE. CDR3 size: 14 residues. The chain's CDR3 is CASSLDGGGETQYF. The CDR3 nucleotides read TGTGCCAGCAGCTTGGATGGGGGAGGAGAGACCCAGTACTTC.

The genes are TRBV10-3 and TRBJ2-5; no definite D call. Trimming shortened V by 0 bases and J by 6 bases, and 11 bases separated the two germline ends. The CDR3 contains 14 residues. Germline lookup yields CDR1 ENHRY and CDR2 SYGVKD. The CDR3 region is CAISESAGLKTQYF. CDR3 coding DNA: TGTGCCATCAGTGAGTCGGCCGGGTTAAAGACCCAGTACTTC.

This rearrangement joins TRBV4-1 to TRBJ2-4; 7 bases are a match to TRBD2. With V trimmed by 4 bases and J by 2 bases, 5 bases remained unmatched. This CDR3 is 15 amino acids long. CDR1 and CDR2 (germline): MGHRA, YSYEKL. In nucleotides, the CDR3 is TGCGCCAGCAGCCCATGGGAGGGATCCAAAAACATTCAGTACTTC. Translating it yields CASSPWEGSKNIQYF.

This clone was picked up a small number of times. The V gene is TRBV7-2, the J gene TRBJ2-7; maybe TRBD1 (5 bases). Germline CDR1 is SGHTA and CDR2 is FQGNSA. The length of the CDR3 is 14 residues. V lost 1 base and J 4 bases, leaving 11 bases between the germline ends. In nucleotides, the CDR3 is TGTGCCAGCAGCTTAGATCAGGGTAGATACGAGCAGTACTTC. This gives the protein CASSLDQGRYEQYF.

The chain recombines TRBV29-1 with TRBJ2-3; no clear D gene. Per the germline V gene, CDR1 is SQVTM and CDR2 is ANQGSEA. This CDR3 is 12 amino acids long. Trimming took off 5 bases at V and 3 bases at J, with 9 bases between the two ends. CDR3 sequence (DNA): TGCAGCGTTAGCCAGTTGACAGATACGCAGTATTTT. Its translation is CSVSQLTDTQYF.

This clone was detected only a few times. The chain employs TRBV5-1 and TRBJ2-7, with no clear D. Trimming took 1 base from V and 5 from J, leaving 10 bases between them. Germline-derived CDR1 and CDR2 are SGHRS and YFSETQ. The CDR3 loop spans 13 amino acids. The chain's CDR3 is CASSLSFGNEQYF. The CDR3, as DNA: TGCGCCAGCAGCTTGTCATTTGGGAACGAGCAGTACTTC.

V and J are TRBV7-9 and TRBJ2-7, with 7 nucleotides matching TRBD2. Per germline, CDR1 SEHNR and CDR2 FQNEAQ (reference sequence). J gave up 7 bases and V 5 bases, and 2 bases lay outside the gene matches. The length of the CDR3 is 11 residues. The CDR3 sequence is CASSRLAEQYF. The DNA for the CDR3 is TGTGCCAGCAGCCGACTAGCTGAGCAGTACTTC.

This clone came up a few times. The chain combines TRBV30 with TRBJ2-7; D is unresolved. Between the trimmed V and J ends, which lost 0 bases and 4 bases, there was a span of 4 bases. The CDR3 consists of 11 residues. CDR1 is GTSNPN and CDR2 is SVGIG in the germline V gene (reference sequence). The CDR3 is CAWSVWYEQYF. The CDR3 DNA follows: TGTGCCTGGAGTGTATGGTACGAGCAGTACTTC.

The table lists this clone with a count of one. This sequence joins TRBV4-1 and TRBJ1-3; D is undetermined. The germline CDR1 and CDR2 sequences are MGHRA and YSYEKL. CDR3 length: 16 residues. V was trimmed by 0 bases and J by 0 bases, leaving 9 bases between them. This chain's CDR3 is CASSQERGSSGNTIYF. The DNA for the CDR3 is TGCGCCAGCAGCCAAGAGCGCGGCAGCTCTGGAAACACCATATATTTT.

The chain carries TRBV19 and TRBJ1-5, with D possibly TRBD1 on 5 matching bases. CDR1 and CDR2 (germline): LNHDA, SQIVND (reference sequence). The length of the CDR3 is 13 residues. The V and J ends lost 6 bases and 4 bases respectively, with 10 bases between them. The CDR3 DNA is TGTGCCAGTAGGGAACAGGCGAATCAGCCCCAGCATTTT. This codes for CASREQANQPQHF.

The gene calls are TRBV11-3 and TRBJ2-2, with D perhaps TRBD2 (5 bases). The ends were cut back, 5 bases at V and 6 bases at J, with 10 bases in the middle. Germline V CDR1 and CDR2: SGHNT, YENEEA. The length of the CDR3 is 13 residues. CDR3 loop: CASSGRSAGELFF. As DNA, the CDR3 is TGTGCCAGCAGCGGACGTAGCGCCGGGGAGCTGTTTTTT.

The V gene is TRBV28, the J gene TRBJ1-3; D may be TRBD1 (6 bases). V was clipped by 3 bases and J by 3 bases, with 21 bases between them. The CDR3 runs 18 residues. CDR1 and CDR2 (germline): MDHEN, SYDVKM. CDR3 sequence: CASSFMGLGTRSGNTIYF. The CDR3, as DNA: TGTGCCAGCAGTTTTATGGGTCTCGGGACAAGGAGTGGAAACACCATATATTTT.

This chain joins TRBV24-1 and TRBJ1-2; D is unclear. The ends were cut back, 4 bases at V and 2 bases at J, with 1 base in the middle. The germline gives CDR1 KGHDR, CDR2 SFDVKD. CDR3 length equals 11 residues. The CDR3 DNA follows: TGTGCCACCAGTGACAACTATGGCTACACCTTC. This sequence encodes CATSDNYGYTF.

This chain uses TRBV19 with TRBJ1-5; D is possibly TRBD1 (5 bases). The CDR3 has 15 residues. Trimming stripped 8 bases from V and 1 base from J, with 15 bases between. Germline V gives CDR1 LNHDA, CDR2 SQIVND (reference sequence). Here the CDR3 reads CASVSGTRSNQPQHF. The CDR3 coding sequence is TGTGCCAGTGTTTCCGGGACGAGGAGCAATCAGCCCCAGCATTTT.

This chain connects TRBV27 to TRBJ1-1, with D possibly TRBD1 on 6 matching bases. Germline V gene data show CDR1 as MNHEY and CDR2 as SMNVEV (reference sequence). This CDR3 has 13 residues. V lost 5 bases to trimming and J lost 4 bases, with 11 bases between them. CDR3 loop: CASSRNRATEAFF. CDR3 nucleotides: TGTGCCAGCAGTAGAAACAGGGCCACTGAAGCTTTCTTT.

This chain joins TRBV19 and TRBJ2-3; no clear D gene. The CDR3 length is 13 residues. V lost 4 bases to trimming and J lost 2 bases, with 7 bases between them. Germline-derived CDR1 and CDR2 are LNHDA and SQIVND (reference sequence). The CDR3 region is CASSTRYTDTQYF. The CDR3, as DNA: TGTGCCAGTAGTACCCGGTACACAGATACGCAGTATTTT.

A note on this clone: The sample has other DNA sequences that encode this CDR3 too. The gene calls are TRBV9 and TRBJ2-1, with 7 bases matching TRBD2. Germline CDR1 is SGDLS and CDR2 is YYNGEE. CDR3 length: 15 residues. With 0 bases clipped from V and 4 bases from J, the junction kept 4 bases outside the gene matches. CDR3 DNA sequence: TGTGCCAGCAGCGTAGTGCCTAGCGGATACAATGAGCAGTTCTTC. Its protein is CASSVVPSGYNEQFF.

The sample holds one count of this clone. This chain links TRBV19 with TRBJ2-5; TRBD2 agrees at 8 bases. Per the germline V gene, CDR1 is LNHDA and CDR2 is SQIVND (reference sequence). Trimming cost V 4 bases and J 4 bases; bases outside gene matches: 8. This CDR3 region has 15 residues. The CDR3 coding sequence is TGTGCCAGTAGTAAGGGGGGGACTAGTCGAGAGACCCAGTACTTC. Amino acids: CASSKGGTSRETQYF.

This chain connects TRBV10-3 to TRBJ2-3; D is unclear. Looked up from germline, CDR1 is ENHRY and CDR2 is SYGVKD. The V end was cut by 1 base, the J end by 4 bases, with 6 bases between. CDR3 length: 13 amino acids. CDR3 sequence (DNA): TGTGCCATCAGTGAGTACTCACCAGATACGCAGTATTTT. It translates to CAISEYSPDTQYF.

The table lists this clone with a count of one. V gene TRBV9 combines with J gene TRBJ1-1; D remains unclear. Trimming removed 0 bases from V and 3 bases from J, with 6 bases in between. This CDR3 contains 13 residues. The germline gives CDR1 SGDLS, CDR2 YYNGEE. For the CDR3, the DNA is TGTGCCAGCAGCGTAGGGCCGGACACTGAAGCTTTCTTT. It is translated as CASSVGPDTEAFF.

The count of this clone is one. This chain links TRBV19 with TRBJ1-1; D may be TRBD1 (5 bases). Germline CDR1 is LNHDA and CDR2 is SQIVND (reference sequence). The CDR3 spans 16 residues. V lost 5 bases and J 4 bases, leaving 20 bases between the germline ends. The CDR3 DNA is TGTGCCAGTAGTCCCCCAGGAAGAGGGGCCAGCACTGAAGCTTTCTTT. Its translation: CASSPPGRGASTEAFF. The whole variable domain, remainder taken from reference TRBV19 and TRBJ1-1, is DGGITQSPKYLFRKEGQNVTLSCEQNLNHDAMYWYRQDPGQGLRLIYYSQIVNDFQKGDIAEGYSVSREKKESFPLTVTSAQKNPTAFYLCASSPPGRGASTEAFFGQGTRLTVV.

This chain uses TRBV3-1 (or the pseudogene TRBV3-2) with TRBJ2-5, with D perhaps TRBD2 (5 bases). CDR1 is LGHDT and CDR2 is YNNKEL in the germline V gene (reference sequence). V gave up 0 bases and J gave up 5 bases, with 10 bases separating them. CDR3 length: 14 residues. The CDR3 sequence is CASSQDLASETQYF. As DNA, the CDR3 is TGTGCCAGCAGCCAAGATCTAGCTTCGGAGACCCAGTACTTC.

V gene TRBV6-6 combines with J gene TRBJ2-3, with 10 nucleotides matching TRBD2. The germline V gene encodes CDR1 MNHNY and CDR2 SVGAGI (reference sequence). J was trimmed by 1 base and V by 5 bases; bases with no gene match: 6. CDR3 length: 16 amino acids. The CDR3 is CASSAGLADRTDTQYF. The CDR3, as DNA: TGTGCCAGCAGTGCCGGACTAGCGGACCGCACAGATACGCAGTATTTT.

The CDR3 DNA reads TGTGCCAGCAGCCCTAGAGCCCGAAACACCATATATTTT. This codes for CASSPRARNTIYF. This sequence joins TRBV3-1 (or the pseudogene TRBV3-2) and TRBJ1-3; unclear D gene. With 4 bases removed from V and 5 bases from J, the gap between germline ends came to 9 bases. The CDR3 has 13 amino acids. Looked up from germline, CDR1 is LGHDT and CDR2 is YNNKEL (reference sequence).

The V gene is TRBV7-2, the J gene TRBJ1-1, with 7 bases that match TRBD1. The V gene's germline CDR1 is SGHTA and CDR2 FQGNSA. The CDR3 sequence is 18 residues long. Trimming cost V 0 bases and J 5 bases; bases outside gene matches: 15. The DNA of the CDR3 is TGTGCCAGCAGCTTAGCGAGAGGGAGGGGGCGCGTTAATACTGAAGCTTTCTTT. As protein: CASSLARGRGRVNTEAFF.